These 25 T cell receptor beta chains came from one sample sequenced in a study of blood T cell repertoires in COVID-19 (dated by TCRdb to 2018 to 2021). Receptors were amplified or captured by the immunoSEQ multiplex PCR assay. TCRdb took this table from immuneACCESS and kept in-frame rearrangements with V and J called. Such tables lack part of the clones; where checked against another copy, unresolved V genes explain under half of the gap, and the rest is unexplained. The sample table holds some 120,000 clones, of which 84% were seen once. The top ten constitute under 15% of the sample. The specimen sequenced was peripheral blood. These receptors all come from a woman younger than 45 who had recovered from COVID-19.

This clone was recorded a few times. V is TRBV4-2 and J is TRBJ1-1; maybe TRBD1 (5 bases). CDR3 length: 14 residues. Trimming took off 2 bases at V and 0 bases at J, with 7 bases between the two ends. Germline-derived CDR1 and CDR2 are LGHNA and YNFKEQ. CDR3 in amino acids: CASSQRQMNTEAFF. The CDR3 nucleotides read TGTGCCAGCAGCCAAAGACAGATGAACACTGAAGCTTTCTTT.

This sequence joins TRBV7-9 and TRBJ1-4, with 7 positions matching TRBD1. V lost 0 bases and J lost 8; bases outside the gene matches: 3. The CDR3 has 14 amino acids. The germline gives CDR1 SEHNR, CDR2 FQNEAQ (reference sequence). CDR3 sequence: CASSLAGGNEKLFF. The CDR3, as DNA: TGTGCCAGCAGCTTAGCAGGGGGCAACGAAAAACTGTTTTTT.

This clone was detected a few times. The chain recombines TRBV6-5 with TRBJ1-4; D gene unclear. Germline lookup yields CDR1 MNHEY and CDR2 SVGAGI. The V end lost 10 bases, the J end lost 0 bases, and 12 bases lay between the germline ends. The CDR3 sequence is 14 residues long. The CDR3 sequence: CATRLDPTNEKLFF. The CDR3 bases are TGTGCCACCAGACTAGACCCAACTAATGAAAAACTGTTTTTT.

This chain links TRBV3-1 (or the pseudogene TRBV3-2) with TRBJ2-7; D gene uncertain. The germline V gene encodes CDR1 LGHDT and CDR2 YNNKEL (reference sequence). This CDR3 spans 13 amino acids. The V end was cut by 0 bases, the J end by 3 bases, with 6 bases between. CDR3 protein: CASSQDQFYEQYF. The CDR3 DNA is TGTGCCAGCAGCCAAGATCAGTTCTACGAGCAGTACTTC.

The J gene is TRBJ2-7, the V gene TRBV7-9; TRBD2 matches at 12 bases. Per germline, CDR1 SEHNR and CDR2 FQNEAQ (reference sequence). V lost 4 bases and J lost 4; bases outside the gene matches: 5. The CDR3 runs to 15 residues. In nucleotides, the CDR3 is TGTGCCAGCAGCTCTCTAGCGGGAGGGATGTACGAGCAGTACTTC. Residues: CASSSLAGGMYEQYF.

The J gene is TRBJ1-2, the V gene TRBV11-2; a weak D match, TRBD1 (5 bases). The CDR3 extends over 17 amino acids. Germline V lookup: CDR1 SGHAT, CDR2 FQNNGV. Between the trimmed V and J ends, which lost 0 bases and 8 bases, there was a span of 22 bases. The DNA for the CDR3 is TGTGCCAGCAGCTTAGACACGACCTATTCCGGGGCGGGGGGCTACACCTTC. It yields the protein CASSLDTTYSGAGGYTF. The whole variable domain, filled in from reference TRBV11-2 and TRBJ1-2, reads EAGVAQSPRYKIIEKRQSVAFWCNPISGHATLYWYQQILGQGPKLLIQFQNNGVVDDSQLPKDRFSAERLKGVDSTLKIQPAKLEDSAVYLCASSLDTTYSGAGGYTFGSGTRLTVV.

V and J are TRBV2 and TRBJ1-1; D may be TRBD1 (5 bases). The V end lost 6 bases, the J end lost 6 bases, and 8 bases lay between the germline ends. Looked up from germline, CDR1 is SNHLY and CDR2 is FYNNEI. This CDR3 is built from 11 residues. CDR3 bases: TGTGCCAGCAGAGGGGTTTCTGAAGCTTTCTTT. Translated, it gives CASRGVSEAFF.

This sequence joins TRBV6-5 and TRBJ2-7; a weak D match, TRBD2 (7 bases). The CDR3 spans 14 residues. Germline values: CDR1 MNHEY, CDR2 SVGAGI. Trimming left V 5 bases short and J 2 bases short, with 13 bases between. This CDR3 reads CASSRGAMAYEQYF. CDR3 coding DNA: TGTGCCAGCAGTCGGGGGGCCATGGCCTACGAGCAGTACTTC.

This rearrangement joins TRBV24-1 to TRBJ1-1; D gene unclear. The CDR3 contains 13 residues. The germline V and J ends were trimmed by 3 bases and 1 base, with 5 bases remaining between them. Germline V lookup: CDR1 KGHDR, CDR2 SFDVKD. CDR3 loop: CATSDSRNTEAFF. CDR3 DNA sequence: TGTGCCACCAGTGATAGTAGGAACACTGAAGCTTTCTTT.

The rearrangement joins TRBV9 to TRBJ1-1; 9 bases are a match to TRBD1. Germline-derived CDR1 and CDR2 are SGDLS and YYNGEE. J gave up 0 bases and V 4 bases, and 10 bases lay outside the gene matches. The CDR3 is 17 amino acids. CDR3 loop: CASSPRTGEYMNTEAFF. In DNA form, the CDR3 reads TGTGCCAGCAGCCCTCGGACAGGGGAATATATGAACACTGAAGCTTTCTTT. Full variable domain (missing parts from reference TRBV9 and TRBJ1-1): DSGVTQTPKHLITATGQRVTLRCSPRSGDLSVYWYQQSLDQGLQFLIQYYNGEERAKGNILERFSAQQFPDLHSELNLSSLELGDSALYFCASSPRTGEYMNTEAFFGQGTRLTVV.

V gene TRBV27 combines with J gene TRBJ2-1; 8 nucleotides line up with TRBD1. Germline V gives CDR1 MNHEY, CDR2 SMNVEV (reference sequence). Trimming removed 3 bases from V and 7 bases from J; junction bases left unmatched: 5. The length of the CDR3 is 14 residues. CDR3 sequence (DNA): TGTGCCAGCAGTTTCTGGGACAGGCCGAATGAGCAGTTCTTC. Protein sequence: CASSFWDRPNEQFF.

This chain uses TRBV5-1 with TRBJ2-3; TRBD2 agrees at 7 bases. The CDR3 consists of 15 residues. Trimming took 6 bases from V and 5 from J; bases not matched to a gene: 12. Germline assignment: CDR1 SGHRS and CDR2 YFSETQ. CDR3 protein: CASMVGAPGGDTQYF. The CDR3 DNA reads TGCGCCAGCATGGTTGGGGCTCCGGGAGGAGATACGCAGTATTTT. The entire variable domain, with the rest obtained from reference TRBV5-1 and TRBJ2-3, is as follows: KAGVTQTPRYLIKTRGQQVTLSCSPISGHRSVSWYQQTPGQGLQFLFEYFSETQRNKGNFPGRFSGRQFSNSRSEMNVSTLELGDSALYLCASMVGAPGGDTQYFGPGTRLTVL.

V is TRBV4-1 and J is TRBJ2-1; a possible D gene is TRBD1 (6 bases). Germline-derived CDR1 and CDR2 are MGHRA and YSYEKL. The CDR3 is made up of 13 amino acids. V was trimmed by 3 bases and J by 6 bases, leaving 9 bases between them. CDR3 amino acids: CASSQGTTNEQFF. CDR3 nucleotides: TGCGCCAGCAGCCAGGGGACAACCAATGAGCAGTTCTTC.

CDR3 nucleotide sequence: TGTGCCAGCAGCTTACCAGGGCCATACTACGAGCAGTACTTC. It specifies CASSLPGPYYEQYF. The chain combines TRBV5-6 with TRBJ2-7; tentative D call: TRBD1 (5 bases). Germline V gene lookup returns CDR1 SGHDT and CDR2 YYEEEE. This CDR3 has 14 amino acids. The V end lost 2 bases, the J end lost 3 bases, and 12 bases lay between the germline ends.

The sample holds a few counts of this clone. The rearrangement links TRBV9 to TRBJ1-2; 8 bases are shared with TRBD1. Germline lookup yields CDR1 SGDLS and CDR2 YYNGEE. This CDR3 contains 17 residues. After removal of 0 bases from V and 2 bases from J, the junction contained 9 bases not matched to a gene. CDR3 in amino acids: CASSVGTGTSWNYGYTF. The CDR3 region has the DNA TGTGCCAGCAGCGTAGGGACAGGGACCTCGTGGAACTATGGCTACACCTTC.

This clone was seen a few times. The J gene is TRBJ2-2, the V gene TRBV3-1 (or the pseudogene TRBV3-2); 9 positions agree with TRBD2. Germline V CDR1 and CDR2: LGHDT, YNNKEL (reference sequence). J gave up 6 bases and V 0 bases, and 11 bases lay outside the gene matches. CDR3 length: 18 amino acids. The DNA for the CDR3 is TGTGCCAGCAGCCAAGAATTAGGGGGCGGGAGGGCCTCCGGGGAGCTGTTTTTT. Its translation: CASSQELGGGRASGELFF.

This rearrangement joins TRBV2 to TRBJ2-3, with 11 bases identical to TRBD2. Germline CDR1 reads SNHLY; CDR2 reads FYNNEI. The CDR3 extends over 17 amino acids. J lost 6 bases, V lost 5 bases, and 13 bases had no gene match. This chain's CDR3 is CASSPSGGLIFGDTQYF. CDR3 in DNA: TGTGCCAGCAGTCCTAGCGGGGGGCTCATTTTCGGCGATACGCAGTATTTT.

This chain joins TRBV6-5 and TRBJ2-7; a possible D gene is TRBD2 (6 bases). Trimming removed 3 bases from V and 7 bases from J, with 10 bases in between. Looked up from germline, CDR1 is MNHEY and CDR2 is SVGAGI. CDR3 length equals 12 residues. The CDR3 loop reads CASSYRAGEQYF. CDR3 nucleotide sequence: TGTGCCAGCAGTTATAGAGCGGGTGAGCAGTACTTC.

The chain carries TRBV6-5 and TRBJ1-4; 7 nucleotides align to TRBD1. V was clipped by 4 bases and J by 3 bases; unmatched bases: 8. The CDR3 sequence is 16 residues long. Germline CDR1 is MNHEY and CDR2 is SVGAGI. The CDR3: CASSWAGGLSNEKLFF. DNA for the CDR3: TGTGCCAGCAGTTGGGCAGGGGGGTTATCTAATGAAAAACTGTTTTTT.

This clone was found a few times. V gene TRBV19 combines with J gene TRBJ2-7; 8 bases align to TRBD2. The CDR3 consists of 13 residues. In germline, CDR1 is LNHDA, CDR2 SQIVND (reference sequence). Germline trimming cut 5 bases from V and 6 bases from J; bases unmatched to any gene: 6. CDR3 protein: CASSSLSGSEQYF. In DNA, the CDR3 is TGTGCCAGTAGTTCATTGAGCGGGAGCGAGCAGTACTTC.

CDR3 protein: CASSLGQTGNTIYF. CDR3 sequence (DNA): TGTGCCAGCAGTTTAGGTCAGACTGGAAACACCATATATTTT. The genes are TRBV28 and TRBJ1-3; D unresolved. Deletions cut 2 bases from V and 2 bases from J, with 7 bases between. CDR1 and CDR2 from the germline V gene are MDHEN and SYDVKM. The CDR3 length is 14 residues.

This chain connects TRBV19 to TRBJ2-2, with D maybe TRBD1 (6 bases). The CDR3 has 13 amino acids. CDR1 LNHDA and CDR2 SQIVND come from the germline V gene (reference sequence). V was pared by 1 base and J by 6 bases, with 6 bases between. In DNA, the CDR3 is TGTGCCAGTAGTATAGCAGGGGCCGGGGAGCTGTTTTTT. This codes for CASSIAGAGELFF.

In DNA, the CDR3 is TGTGCCAGCAGCCCTATGGCGGACACCATATATTTT. Its translation is CASSPMADTIYF. The chain employs TRBV28 and TRBJ1-3; no definite D call. The CDR3 length is 12 residues. Between the trimmed V and J ends, which lost 6 bases and 8 bases, there was a span of 11 bases. Germline V gene lookup returns CDR1 MDHEN and CDR2 SYDVKM.

This clone was counted ten times or more. The gene calls are TRBV5-4 and TRBJ2-7; 12 nucleotides match TRBD1. The J segment lost 5 bases and the V segment lost 4 bases, leaving 13 bases of the junction unmatched. CDR3 length equals 17 residues. CDR1 SGHNT and CDR2 YYREEE come from the germline V gene (reference sequence). CDR3 nucleotides: TGTGCCAGCAGCCCCCGGGGACAGGGGGCGGCACCCCACGAGCAGTACTTC. Translation gives CASSPRGQGAAPHEQYF. Combining the CDR3 with reference TRBV5-4 and TRBJ2-7 gives the whole variable domain ETGVTQSPTHLIKTRGQQVTLRCSSQSGHNTVSWYQQALGQGPQFIFQYYREEENGRGNFPPRFSGLQFPNYSSELNVNALELDDSALYLCASSPRGQGAAPHEQYFGPGTRLTVT.

The chain couples TRBV6-5 to TRBJ1-4; no reliable D call. The germline V and J ends were trimmed by 5 bases and 5 bases, with 12 bases remaining between them. The germline gives CDR1 MNHEY, CDR2 SVGAGI. This CDR3 region has 14 residues. The CDR3 nucleotides are TGTGCCAGCAGTCGACACTCGGCGAATGAAAAACTGTTTTTT. Its translation: CASSRHSANEKLFF.